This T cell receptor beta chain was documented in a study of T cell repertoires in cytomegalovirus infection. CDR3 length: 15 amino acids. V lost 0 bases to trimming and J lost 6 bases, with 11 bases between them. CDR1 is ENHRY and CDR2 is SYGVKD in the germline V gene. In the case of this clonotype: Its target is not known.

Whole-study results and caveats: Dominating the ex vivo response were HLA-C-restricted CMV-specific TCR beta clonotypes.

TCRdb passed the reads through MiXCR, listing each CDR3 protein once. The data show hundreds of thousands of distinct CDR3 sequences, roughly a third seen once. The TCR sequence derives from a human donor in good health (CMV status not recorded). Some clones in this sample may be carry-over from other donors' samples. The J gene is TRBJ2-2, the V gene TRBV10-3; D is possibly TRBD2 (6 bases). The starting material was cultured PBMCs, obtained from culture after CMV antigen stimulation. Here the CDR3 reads CAISESTGLPGELFF. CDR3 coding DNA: TGTGCCATCAGTGAGTCGACGGGACTTCCCGGGGAGCTGTTTTTT.